The T cell receptor (beta chain) described here comes from a study of blood T cell repertoires in COVID-19. Across the whole study: Spain, Italy and the United States supplied samples that represented acute and convalescent COVID-19. T cells, B-cell-depleted T cells, or PBMCs supplied cDNA or gDNA.

The ends were cut back, 3 bases at V and 4 bases at J, with 6 bases in the middle. Germline lookup yields CDR1 WNHNN and CDR2 SYGVQD (reference sequence). This CDR3 is 13 amino acids long. In the source study's methods: The assay estimated nucleated cells by amplifying reference gene primers. Clones were read by immunoSEQ multiplex PCR, and TCRdb kept only the in-frame ones, dropping some. V and J calls and clone size are as listed in that table; D and trimming were resolved from the DNA. The sample has about 160,000 clones; 70% to 85% are singletons. J is TRBJ2-2 and V is TRBV10-1; D gene ambiguous. The clonotype originates from a woman over 75 with acute or convalescent COVID-19. Sequencing input: peripheral blood. DNA of the CDR3: TGCGCCAGCAGTGACCGGGTCACCGGGGAGCTGTTTTTT. Translating it yields CASSDRVTGELFF.